The clone carrying this T cell receptor (gamma chain) is medium-sized by share. What it binds is not known. TCRdb redid clone calling on the multiplex PCR reads using CATT. The sample lists 4,500 to 5,000 gamma-chain clones, more than 6% occurring once. Sequencing used genomic DNA taken from PBMCs of patients and controls. The data stem from a study of gamma delta lymphoproliferative disorders and STAT genes. Overall study context: Delta libraries were made per EuroClonality-NGS working group procedure.

The CDR3 totals 12 residues. Trimming at V came to 2 bases and at J to 6 bases, leaving 4 bases not matched to a gene. Germline loops: CDR1 GITISATS, CDR2 ISYDGTV (reference sequence). Findings and limits, study-wide: In whole-repertoire clustering, gamma separated patients from controls, unlike delta. Control T cells likely spanned varied maturation stages, whereas leukemic cells were skewed toward terminal effectors. Most major patient clonotypes were shared with at least one healthy donor.

This sequence originates from a human donor in good health. Sequenced: blood. The J gene is TRGJ1 or TRGJ2, the V gene TRGV9. Because TCRdb records no J gene, it was assigned here through a match of the DNA to germline. The CDR3 DNA reads TGTGCCTTGTGGGAGGAACCTTATAAGAAACTCTTT. It is translated as CALWEEPYKKLF.